The 5 T cell receptor beta chains given below trace back to one sample, sequenced in a study of blood T cell repertoires in COVID-19. Assay: immunoSEQ multiplex PCR; the TCRdb copy retains only in-frame clones and omits some. Of some 400,000 clones listed, approximately 80% are singletons. The sample was peripheral blood. These TCRs come from a human donor with acute or convalescent COVID-19. The donor label of this sample is uncertain.

This chain connects TRBV6-1 to TRBJ2-5; unclear D gene. This CDR3 has 14 residues. Germline CDR1 MNHNS, CDR2 SASEGT. The V and J ends lost 0 bases and 5 bases respectively, with 10 bases between them. The CDR3 DNA is TGTGCCAGCAGTGAAGCGCGTGCCGGGGAGACCCAGTACTTC. The encoded protein is CASSEARAGETQYF.

This clone occurred once. The chain employs TRBV15 and TRBJ1-5; 7 bases are a match to TRBD1. CDR1 is LNHNV, CDR2 YYDKDF, per germline (reference sequence). The CDR3 spans 15 residues. The junction had 10 bases not matched to a gene; V was cut back by 5 bases and J by 6 bases. CDR3 nucleotide sequence: TGTGCCACCAGCTCCACAGACAGGGCTGCTCAGCCCCAGCATTTT. It is translated as CATSSTDRAAQPQHF.

The chain couples TRBV30 to TRBJ2-1; D is undetermined. The germline CDR1 and CDR2 sequences are GTSNPN and SVGIG (reference sequence). The CDR3 is 11 residues long. Trimming removed 5 bases from V and 4 bases from J, with 6 bases in between. The CDR3 region is CAWGHYNEQFF. In nucleotides, the CDR3 is TGTGCCTGGGGCCATTACAATGAGCAGTTCTTC.

The CDR3 DNA reads as TGTGCCAGCAGTCGACTAGCGGGGGCCGGGTTAAACATTCAGTACTTC. Protein sequence: CASSRLAGAGLNIQYF. This chain connects TRBV2 to TRBJ2-4, with 12 nucleotides matching TRBD2. Germline values: CDR1 SNHLY, CDR2 FYNNEI. V gave up 5 bases and J gave up 6 bases; unmatched junction bases: 8. This CDR3 has 16 residues.

The J gene is TRBJ1-5, the V gene TRBV7-2, with D tentatively TRBD1 (5 bases). This CDR3 comprises 15 residues. Germline values: CDR1 SGHTA, CDR2 FQGNSA. Trimming removed 1 base from V and 4 bases from J, with 11 bases in between. The CDR3 loop is CASSLVAGTNQPQHF. The CDR3 bases are TGTGCCAGCAGCTTAGTGGCGGGGACTAATCAGCCCCAGCATTTT. The full variable domain, completed using reference TRBV7-2 and TRBJ1-5, is GAGVSQSPSNKVTEKGKDVELRCDPISGHTALYWYRQSLGQGLEFLIYFQGNSAPDKSGLPSDRFSAERTGGSVSTLTIQRTQQEDSAVYLCASSLVAGTNQPQHFGDGTRLSIL.